A selection of T cell receptor beta chains follows, all from one sample in a study of control samples from healthy donors and cancer patients. Measured with immunoSEQ multiplex PCR; TCRdb has only the in-frame clones, and not every one. The table shows more than 85,000 clones, with around four fifths occurring only once. Sequencing input: blood. The receptors originated from a woman aged 50 to 60 in good health. The CDR3 runs from the conserved cysteine through the conserved F or W. Fields, in order: D gene, J gene, clone size, V gene, CDR3 DNA, CDR3 protein. A D gene is named only where the DNA matches it firmly. The size field is filled for only some rows; it gives once, few, many or a size class.

TRBD2	TRBJ2-1	.	TRBV5-4	TGTGCCAGCAGCCCGAATTCTCTAGCGGGGGGGAGCAATGAGCAGTTCTTC	CASSPNSLAGGSNEQFF
TRBD1	TRBJ1-1	.	TRBV6-5	TGTGCCAGCAGTTACTCGACAGGGGGTGGTACTGAAGCTTTCTTT	CASSYSTGGGTEAFF
.	TRBJ1-2	.	TRBV7-2	TGTGCCAGCAGCCCCTACCAGGGTGGGTACTACACCTTC	CASSPYQGGYYTF
.	TRBJ1-1	once	TRBV5-6	TGTGCCAGCAGCTATACGACAGTAAACACTGAAGCTTTCTTT	CASSYTTVNTEAFF
TRBD1	TRBJ2-1	.	TRBV5-1	TGCGCCAGCAGCGGGGACAGTCGCGACGAGCAGTTCTTC	CASSGDSRDEQFF
.	TRBJ2-7	.	TRBV14	TGTGCCAGCAGCGTCGGTCTAGCGAGCTACGAGCAGTACTTC	CASSVGLASYEQYF
.	TRBJ2-2	.	TRBV7-3	TGTGCCAGCAGCTTAGACCCCTTTGGGGAGCTGTTTTTT	CASSLDPFGELFF
TRBD1	TRBJ2-5	.	TRBV9	TGTGCCAGCAGCCTCCGGGACAGGGGGGAGACCCAGTACTTC	CASSLRDRGETQYF
.	TRBJ2-2	.	TRBV2	TGTGCCAGCAGTGAAGTCGGGGGCGGGGAGCTGTTTTTT	CASSEVGGGELFF
.	TRBJ2-7	.	TRBV4-3	TGCGCCAGCAGCCAATTAACAGGCTCCCCCGAGCAGTACTTC	CASSQLTGSPEQYF
.	TRBJ2-3	.	TRBV5-4	TGTGCCAGCAGCGTGGAGGGCCAGAGAACAGATACGCAGTATTTT	CASSVEGQRTDTQYF
TRBD2	TRBJ2-1	.	TRBV10-3	TGTGCCATCAGTGACCCCCGAAGCGGGAGTCGCAATGAGCAGTTCTTC	CAISDPRSGSRNEQFF
TRBD2	TRBJ2-7	.	TRBV2	TGTGCCAGCAGTGACGAGGCAGCGGGGGGGCCATACGAGCAGTACTTC	CASSDEAAGGPYEQYF
.	TRBJ2-3	.	TRBV9	TGTGCCAGCAGCGTAGTGGGGGCAGGGGGGGATACGCAGTATTTT	CASSVVGAGGDTQYF
.	TRBJ1-4	.	TRBV6-6	TGTGCCAGCAATCCTTCTAGGGGTGAAAAACTGTTTTTT	CASNPSRGEKLFF
.	TRBJ2-1	.	TRBV9	TGTGCCAGCAGCCCAGTTGGCGCAGCCAACAATGAGCAGTTCTTC	CASSPVGAANNEQFF
TRBD1	TRBJ2-1	.	TRBV24-1	TGTGCCACCAGTGATCCGGGACAGGGGGCGGACAATGAGCAGTTCTTC	CATSDPGQGADNEQFF
TRBD2	TRBJ2-7	.	TRBV6-2/TRBV6-3	TGTGCCAGCAGCCCTAGCGGGGGGCCCTCCTACGAGCAGTACTTC	CASSPSGGPSYEQYF
.	TRBJ1-1	.	TRBV7-9	TGTGCCAGCAGCTGGACAGTTATGAACACTGAAGCTTTCTTT	CASSWTVMNTEAFF
TRBD1	TRBJ2-3	.	TRBV5-5	TGTGCCAGCAGCACAATAAACCGGGACAGGGTAACCTCAGATACGCAGTATTTT	CASSTINRDRVTSDTQYF
TRBD1	TRBJ2-3	.	TRBV7-3	TGTGCCAGCAGCGCGGACAGGGTAGCCCAAGATACGCAGTATTTT	CASSADRVAQDTQYF